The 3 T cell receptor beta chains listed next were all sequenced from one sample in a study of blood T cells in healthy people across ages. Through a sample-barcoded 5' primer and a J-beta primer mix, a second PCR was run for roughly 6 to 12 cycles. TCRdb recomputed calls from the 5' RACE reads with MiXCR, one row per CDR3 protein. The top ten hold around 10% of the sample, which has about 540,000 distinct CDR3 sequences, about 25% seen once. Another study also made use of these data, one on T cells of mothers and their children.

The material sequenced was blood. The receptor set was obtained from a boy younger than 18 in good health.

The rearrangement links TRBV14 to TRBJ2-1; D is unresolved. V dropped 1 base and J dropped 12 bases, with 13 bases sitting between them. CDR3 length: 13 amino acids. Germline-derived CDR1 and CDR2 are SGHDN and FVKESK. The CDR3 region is CASSQGVPGWQFF. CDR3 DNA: TGTGCCAGCAGCCAAGGGGTCCCTGGATGGCAGTTCTTC.

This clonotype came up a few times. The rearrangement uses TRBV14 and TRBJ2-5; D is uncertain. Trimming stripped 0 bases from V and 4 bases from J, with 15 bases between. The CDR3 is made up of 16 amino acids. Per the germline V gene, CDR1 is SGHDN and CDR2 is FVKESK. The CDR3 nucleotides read TGTGCCAGCAGCCAAGATTTCCAAAGGAGTCGAGAGACCCAGTACTTC. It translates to CASSQDFQRSRETQYF.

CDR3 DNA sequence: TGTGCCAGCAGTTCCCAGTCTTTAGGACTAGCGGAACAAGAGACCCAGTACTTC. Its translation: CASSSQSLGLAEQETQYF. The chain joins TRBV27 to TRBJ2-1; 10 bases line up with TRBD2. The DNA end favors TRBJ2-5, so the J call may be wrong. This CDR3 comprises 18 residues. Germline loops: CDR1 MNHEY, CDR2 SMNVEV (reference sequence).